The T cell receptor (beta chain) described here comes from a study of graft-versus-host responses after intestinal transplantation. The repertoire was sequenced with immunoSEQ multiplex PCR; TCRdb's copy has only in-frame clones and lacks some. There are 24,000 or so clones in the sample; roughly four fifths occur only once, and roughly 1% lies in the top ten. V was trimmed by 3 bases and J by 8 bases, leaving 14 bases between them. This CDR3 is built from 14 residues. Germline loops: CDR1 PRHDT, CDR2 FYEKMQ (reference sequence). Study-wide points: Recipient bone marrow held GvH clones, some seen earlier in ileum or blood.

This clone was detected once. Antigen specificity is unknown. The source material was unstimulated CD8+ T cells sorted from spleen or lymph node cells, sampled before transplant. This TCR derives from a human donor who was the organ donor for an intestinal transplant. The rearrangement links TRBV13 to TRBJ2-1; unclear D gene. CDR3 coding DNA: TGTGCCAGCAGCTTGGGAAGAGGCACCTATGAGCAGTTCTTC. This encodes CASSLGRGTYEQFF.